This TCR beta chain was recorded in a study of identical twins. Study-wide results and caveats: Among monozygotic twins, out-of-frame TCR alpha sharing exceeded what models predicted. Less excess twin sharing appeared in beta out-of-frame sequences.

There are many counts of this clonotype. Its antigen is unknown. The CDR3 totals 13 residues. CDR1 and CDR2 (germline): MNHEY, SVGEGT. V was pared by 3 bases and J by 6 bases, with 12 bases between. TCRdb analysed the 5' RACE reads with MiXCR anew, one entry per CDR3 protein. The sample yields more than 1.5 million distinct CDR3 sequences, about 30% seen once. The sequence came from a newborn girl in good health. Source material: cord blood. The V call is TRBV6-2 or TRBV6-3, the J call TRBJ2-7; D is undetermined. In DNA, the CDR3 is TGTGCCAGCAGTTATTCCACCCCCGTCGAGCAGTACTTC. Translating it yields CASSYSTPVEQYF.